This record covers a single TCR beta chain. The source of the sample is a study of T cell changes during pregnancy in multiple sclerosis. V lost 5 bases to trimming and J lost 8 bases; unmatched junction nucleotides: 2. The CDR3 totals 12 residues. Germline lookup yields CDR1 ENHRY and CDR2 SYGVKD. Data came from immunoSEQ multiplex PCR; TCRdb stores just in-frame clones and leaves some out. The table has about 50,000 clones, around 93% seen once. J is TRBJ2-1 and V is TRBV10-3; 8 bases fit TRBD1. The sample in question was CD8+ T cells from peripheral blood mononuclear cells, obtained after pregnancy. This clonotype was sampled from a female donor with multiple sclerosis, enrolled in a pregnancy study. The CDR3 nucleotides are TGTGCCATCAGTACAGGGGGACATGAGCAGTTCTTC. It yields the protein CAISTGGHEQFF.